Reported below is one TCR beta chain. Its antigen remains unidentified. The sample holds no much larger clone one base away, and base qualities are not on file. As encoded in the germline V gene, CDR1 is SGHRS while CDR2 is YFSETQ. The CDR3, cysteine through phenylalanine, is 15 amino acids long. Kept here is only the CDR3 DNA, which spans 45 bases and is read in frame from base 1. Here V drops 3 bases and J drops 4 bases, and the junction holds 4 bases not matched to any gene. This sample stems from a study of T-cell reconstitution after alpha-beta-depleted transplantation in children (TCRdb year 2016). With respect to the entire study: Using TCR repertoire profiling, the study followed T-cell immune reconstitution in a quantitative way in children after TCRalphabeta/CD19-depleted allogeneic hematopoietic cell transplantation.

The library was obtained by PCR. The run used an Illumina HiSeq 2500. Molecular barcoding was employed in the preparation of TCR libraries, with unique molecular identifiers being used to normalize TCRbeta repertoire quantification. The public reads were run again by TCRdb, first through fastp at Q25 and then through MiXCR, and only productive beta chains were kept. All rows with the same CDR3 protein become a single entry with the most common DNA and genes. The sample includes just over 350,000 distinct CDR3 sequences, with 13% observed a single time. The biggest ten clones account for around 4.1% of the sample.

The source is a human donor who donated a stem cell graft to a child with Fanconi anemia. The sequencing used PBMCs, collected from the stem cell graft. Recombination linked TRBV5-1 to TRBJ2-2; the central 9 bases match TRBD1. The CDR3: CASSWGQGGTGELFF. The nucleotide sequence is given as TGCGCCAGCAGCTGGGGACAGGGTGGCACCGGGGAGCTGTTTTTT.